The 30 T cell receptor beta chains below all came from one sample that was sequenced in a study of T cells in Graves' hyperthyroidism and ophthalmopathy. Researchers took RNA transcripts and amplified the TCR beta CDR3 regions from them. The primer set for the first-round RT-PCR of the TCR CDR3 was HTBI. MiXCR was run by TCRdb on the multiplex PCR reads, yielding one entry per CDR3 protein. The sample lists 600,000 or so distinct CDR3 sequences, around 15% seen once, with 3% to 4% in the top ten. The sequenced sample was blood. The source of these receptors is a woman aged 25 to 39 with Graves' hyperthyroidism.

V usage is TRBV9 and J usage is TRBJ2-7, with D unclear. This CDR3 is 13 amino acids long. CDR1 SGDLS and CDR2 YYNGEE come from the germline V gene. The V and J ends lost 4 bases and 7 bases respectively, with 15 bases between them. This chain's CDR3 is CASSPSTATEQYF. The CDR3 region has the DNA TGTGCCAGCAGCCCCTCTACCGCAACAGAGCAGTACTTC.

This clonotype was recorded only once. The chain couples TRBV19 to TRBJ2-2; TRBD2 is a possible D gene (5 bases). Germline CDR1 reads LNHDA; CDR2 reads SQIVND (reference sequence). Trimming removed 2 bases from V and 4 bases from J, with 8 bases in between. CDR3 length: 14 residues. The CDR3 here is CASSIRRATGELFF. The CDR3 nucleotides are TGTGCCAGTAGTATACGGCGGGCCACCGGGGAGCTGTTTTTT.

Ten or more counts support this clonotype. This chain uses TRBV7-2 with TRBJ1-5; D ambiguous. From germline, CDR1 is SGHTA and CDR2 FQGNSA. The germline V and J ends were trimmed by 3 bases and 0 bases, with 3 bases remaining between them. CDR3 length: 13 residues. In DNA form, the CDR3 reads TGTGCCAGCAGCTTGCATAGCAATCAGCCCCAGCATTTT. This gives the protein CASSLHSNQPQHF. The variable domain in full, completed from reference TRBV7-2 and TRBJ1-5, reads GAGVSQSPSNKVTEKGKDVELRCDPISGHTALYWYRQSLGQGLEFLIYFQGNSAPDKSGLPSDRFSAERTGGSVSTLTIQRTQQEDSAVYLCASSLHSNQPQHFGDGTRLSIL.

Only a few counts were recorded for this clonotype. V and J are TRBV7-3 and TRBJ2-5, with a possible D match to TRBD2 (6 bases). CDR1 SGHTA and CDR2 FQGTGA come from the germline V gene. V was pared by 2 bases and J by 4 bases, with 14 bases between. The CDR3 loop spans 15 amino acids. CDR3 bases: TGTGCCAGCAGCTTAGGTGTCGGGAGCGTAGAGACCCAGTACTTC. Protein product: CASSLGVGSVETQYF.

This clonotype was found a few times. The gene calls are TRBV5-6 and TRBJ2-3; no reliable D call. The CDR3 runs to 14 residues. CDR1 SGHDT and CDR2 YYEEEE come from the germline V gene. V lost 1 base to trimming and J lost 5 bases, with 11 bases between them. CDR3 nucleotides: TGTGCCAGCAGCTTGTTCTCCACCTTAGATACGCAGTATTTT. The encoded protein is CASSLFSTLDTQYF.

This clonotype was observed a few times. The chain joins TRBV30 to TRBJ2-3; D possibly matches TRBD1 or TRBD2 (5 bases each). This CDR3 spans 13 amino acids. V was pared by 3 bases and J by 2 bases, with 9 bases between. In germline, CDR1 is GTSNPN, CDR2 SVGIG (reference sequence). Written as DNA, the CDR3 is TGTGCCTGGAGGGGGGATCTCACAGATACGCAGTATTTT. This translates into CAWRGDLTDTQYF.

The chain carries TRBV3-1 and TRBJ2-7; 9 bases align to TRBD2. CDR3 length: 18 amino acids. Germline loops: CDR1 LGHDT, CDR2 YNNKEL (reference sequence). With V trimmed by 3 bases and J by 4 bases, 16 bases remained unmatched. This chain's CDR3 is CASSQEEKLAGPKYEQYF. The CDR3 region has the DNA TGTGCCAGCAGCCAGGAAGAGAAACTAGCGGGTCCCAAATACGAGCAGTACTTC.

A word on this clonotype: A much larger clone differs from this one at a single base, so this may be a read error. CDR3 sequence: CASSLVGALVTGELFF. CDR3 sequence (DNA): TGTGCCAGCAGCTTAGTCGGGGCCTTAGTCACCGGGGAGCTGTTTTTT. The J gene is TRBJ2-2, the V gene TRBV11-3, with D possibly called TRBD1 or TRBD2 (5 bases each). The CDR3 is 16 residues long. V was cut by 1 base and J by 4 bases, with 13 bases left in between. Germline loops: CDR1 SGHNT, CDR2 YENEEA.

J is TRBJ2-7 and V is TRBV5-1; D is unclear. V was pared by 0 bases and J by 0 bases, with 4 bases between. The length of the CDR3 is 13 residues. Germline V gives CDR1 SGHRS, CDR2 YFSETQ. This CDR3 is CASSLETSYEQYF. The CDR3, as DNA: TGCGCCAGCAGCTTGGAGACCTCCTACGAGCAGTACTTC.

This clonotype was counted only a few times. This chain uses TRBV28 with TRBJ1-5; D unclear. The CDR3 is 14 amino acids. Germline-derived CDR1 and CDR2 are MDHEN and SYDVKM. Trimming took 6 bases from V and 5 from J, leaving 14 bases between them. DNA for the CDR3: TGTGCCAGCAGCCGGGTTCGGGTCGATCAGCCCCAGCATTTT. This sequence encodes CASSRVRVDQPQHF.

The V gene is TRBV6-9, the J gene TRBJ1-6, with 7 bases aligning to TRBD1. The germline gives CDR1 MNHGY, CDR2 SVAAGI. J lost 8 bases, V lost 3 bases, and 4 bases had no gene match. The CDR3 is 14 residues long. The CDR3 DNA is TGTGCCAGCAGTTACCGGGACAGAGATTCACCCCTCCACTTT. It yields the protein CASSYRDRDSPLHF.

The chain recombines TRBV30 with TRBJ2-7; no reliable D call. Germline V gene lookup returns CDR1 GTSNPN and CDR2 SVGIG (reference sequence). Trimming removed 2 bases at V and 2 bases at J, with 10 bases between. This CDR3 spans 13 amino acids. The CDR3 here is CAWSSGEAYEQYF. In DNA form, the CDR3 reads TGTGCCTGGAGTTCGGGCGAAGCCTACGAGCAGTACTTC. Drawing the rest from reference TRBV30 and TRBJ2-7, the complete variable domain is SQTIHQWPATLVQPVGSPLSLECTVEGTSNPNLYWYRQAAGRGLQLLFYSVGIGQISSEVPQNLSASRPQDRQFILSSKKLLLSDSGFYLCAWSSGEAYEQYFGPGTRLTVT.

This clonotype was detected only a few times. V and J are TRBV5-6 and TRBJ1-5, with 9 bases aligning to TRBD1. CDR3 size: 16 residues. The junction had 5 bases not matched to a gene; V was cut back by 1 base and J by 3 bases. CDR1 is SGHDT and CDR2 is YYEEEE in the germline V gene. The CDR3 nucleotides read TGTGCCAGCAGCTTGACAGGGGGCGCGGACAATCAGCCCCAGCATTTT. Amino acid sequence: CASSLTGGADNQPQHF.

This clonotype was seen many times. This chain connects TRBV6-1 to TRBJ1-5; 9 nucleotides match TRBD1. Trimming removed 7 bases from V and 2 bases from J; junction bases left unmatched: 6. The length of the CDR3 is 15 residues. In germline, CDR1 is MNHNS, CDR2 SASEGT. The CDR3, as DNA: TGTGCCAGCAAAGTTTGGGACAGGGGCAATCAGCCCCAGCATTTT. The encoded protein is CASKVWDRGNQPQHF.

The rearrangement joins TRBV30 to TRBJ2-7, with 9 bases matching TRBD1. The CDR3 consists of 18 residues. V lost 3 bases and J lost 4; bases outside the gene matches: 19. Germline lookup yields CDR1 GTSNPN and CDR2 SVGIG (reference sequence). CDR3: CAWSQGTGKGSRVYEQYF. CDR3 in DNA: TGTGCCTGGAGCCAAGGGACAGGGAAGGGGAGTCGGGTATACGAGCAGTACTTC.

Of note for this clonotype: Relative to the germline gene, one junction end is altered; a read error may explain this. This chain connects TRBV7-9 to TRBJ1-2; TRBD1 is a possible D gene (5 bases). Germline V CDR1 and CDR2: SEHNR, FQNEAQ (reference sequence). CDR3 length equals 14 residues. CDR3 DNA sequence: TGTGCCACCAGCTTATTGGGGGAGGGATATGGCTACACCTTC. This encodes CATSLLGEGYGYTF.

This clonotype was seen just once. A read error may account for a junction end that differs from germline. J is TRBJ2-2 and V is TRBV6-2 or TRBV6-3; TRBD2 is a possible D gene (5 bases). Germline V gives CDR1 MNHEY, CDR2 SVGEGT. The CDR3 spans 13 residues. In DNA, the CDR3 is TGTGCCAGCAGCCCCAAGAGGTCCGGGGAGCCGTTTTTT. Translation: CASSPKRSGEPFF.

This clonotype occurred many times. This chain connects TRBV7-8 to TRBJ2-1, with a possible D match to TRBD2 (6 bases). V was pared by 1 base and J by 0 bases, with 19 bases between. The CDR3 length is 19 residues. CDR1 and CDR2 from the germline V gene are SGHVS and FQNEAQ. The DNA for the CDR3 is TGTGCCAGCAGCTTAGTATCGGGACTCTTAGTCAGCTCCTACAATGAGCAGTTCTTC. The encoded protein is CASSLVSGLLVSSYNEQFF.

This clonotype was counted ten times or more. The V gene is TRBV11-2, the J gene TRBJ2-2; perhaps TRBD1 as D (5 bases). CDR1 is SGHAT and CDR2 is FQNNGV in the germline V gene. This CDR3 spans 14 amino acids. V shed 1 base and J shed 4 bases, with 7 bases lying between them. CDR3 in DNA: TGTGCCAGCAGCTTAGTGACAGTCACCGGGGAGCTGTTTTTT. It codes for CASSLVTVTGELFF.

The V and J genes are TRBV7-8 and TRBJ2-7; D uncertain. Trimming took off 2 bases at V and 5 bases at J, with 7 bases between the two ends. CDR3 size: 12 residues. The V gene's germline CDR1 is SGHVS and CDR2 FQNEAQ. Written as DNA, the CDR3 is TGTGCCAGCAGCTTATTGCCCCACGAGCAGTACTTC. It codes for CASSLLPHEQYF.

This clonotype was recorded many times. The genes are TRBV7-3 and TRBJ2-7, with D perhaps matching TRBD2 (7 bases). Trimming removed 5 bases from V and 2 bases from J, with 16 bases in between. Germline CDR1 reads SGHTA; CDR2 reads FQGTGA. The CDR3 runs to 15 residues. CDR3 bases: TGTGCCAGCAGCCCCCAAGGGGGAGGGACCTACGAGCAGTACTTC. It specifies CASSPQGGGTYEQYF.

The gene calls are TRBV12-3 or TRBV12-4 and TRBJ2-7, with D tentatively TRBD1 or TRBD2 (5 bases each). The CDR3 spans 13 residues. V was pared by 7 bases and J by 3 bases, with 13 bases between. The CDR3 protein is CASTLGPYYEQYF. The DNA for the CDR3 is TGTGCCAGCACCCTGGGACCTTACTACGAGCAGTACTTC.

The genes are TRBV19 and TRBJ2-1; 7 bases are a match to TRBD2. The V gene end was trimmed by 9 bases and the J gene end by 0 bases; junction bases not matched to a gene: 8. Germline V lookup: CDR1 LNHDA, CDR2 SQIVND (reference sequence). The CDR3 runs 15 residues. The CDR3 DNA reads TGTGCCAGCACCCCAACTAGCGTCTCCTACAATGAGCAGTTCTTC. This codes for CASTPTSVSYNEQFF.

The chain combines TRBV20-1 with TRBJ2-7; D is unclear. This CDR3 comprises 12 residues. Looked up from germline, CDR1 is DFQATT and CDR2 is SNEGSKA (reference sequence). V shed 7 bases and J shed 2 bases, with 12 bases lying between them. The CDR3 region is CSDSPGAYEQYF. CDR3 nucleotide sequence: TGCAGTGACTCCCCTGGGGCCTACGAGCAGTACTTC.

V usage is TRBV19 and J usage is TRBJ1-4, with TRBD1 matching 8 bases. J gave up 7 bases and V 3 bases, and 10 bases lay outside the gene matches. CDR1 is LNHDA and CDR2 is SQIVND in the germline V gene (reference sequence). This CDR3 region has 16 residues. The DNA for the CDR3 is TGTGCCAGTAGTATGGGCACAGGGGGTAAGAGTGAAAAACTGTTTTTT. Amino acids: CASSMGTGGKSEKLFF.

This clonotype was observed at least ten times. The J gene is TRBJ1-1, the V gene TRBV27; D is unclear. V shed 4 bases and J shed 2 bases, with 8 bases lying between them. CDR1 and CDR2 (germline): MNHEY, SMNVEV (reference sequence). This CDR3 has 13 residues. This CDR3 is CASSWRENTEAFF. The CDR3 DNA is TGTGCCAGCAGTTGGAGGGAAAACACTGAAGCTTTCTTT.

The table lists this clonotype with many counts. The chain employs TRBV27 and TRBJ2-3; D possibly matches TRBD1 or TRBD2 (7 bases each). This CDR3 has 16 residues. From germline, CDR1 is MNHEY and CDR2 SMNVEV (reference sequence). V was cut by 7 bases and J by 4 bases, with 21 bases left in between. The CDR3 loop reads CASTPGSQGGPDTQYF. CDR3 bases: TGTGCCAGCACTCCAGGCTCCCAGGGGGGGCCAGATACGCAGTATTTT.

This chain joins TRBV11-2 and TRBJ2-2; a weak D match, TRBD1 (6 bases). The CDR3 contains 14 residues. V dropped 5 bases and J dropped 4 bases, with 11 bases sitting between them. CDR1 is SGHAT and CDR2 is FQNNGV in the germline V gene. The CDR3 DNA reads TGTGCCAGCAGCGTAATAGGGGGCACCGGGGAGCTGTTTTTT. It specifies CASSVIGGTGELFF.

This clonotype has at least ten counts. This sequence joins TRBV7-9 and TRBJ2-3; no definite D call. Germline-derived CDR1 and CDR2 are SEHNR and FQNEAQ (reference sequence). The V end lost 0 bases, the J end lost 6 bases, and 4 bases lay between the germline ends. This CDR3 is 12 amino acids long. The CDR3 protein is CASSLAQDTQYF. CDR3 in DNA: TGTGCCAGCAGCTTAGCGCAGGATACGCAGTATTTT. The whole variable domain, filled in from reference TRBV7-9 and TRBJ2-3, reads DTGVSQNPRHKITKRGQNVTFRCDPISEHNRLYWYRQTLGQGPEFLTYFQNEAQLEKSRLLSDRFSAERPKGSFSTLEIQRTEQGDSAMYLCASSLAQDTQYFGPGTRLTVL.

Details on this clonotype: This may come from a read error, since a much larger clone is one base off. The missing conserved phenylalanine or tryptophan at the end of this CDR3 makes a read error likely. The chain recombines TRBV12-3 or TRBV12-4 with TRBJ1-1; no firm D call. The length of the CDR3 is 13 residues. V was shortened by 5 bases and J by 0 bases, with 7 bases between the two germline ends. The CDR3 loop is CASSTNLNTEAFS. CDR3 nucleotides: TGTGCCAGCAGTACCAACTTGAACACTGAAGCTTTCTCT.